Following are 28 T cell receptor beta chains from one sample sequenced in a study of T cells in localized non-small cell lung cancer. Clones were read by immunoSEQ multiplex PCR, and TCRdb kept only the in-frame ones, dropping some. The data contain 15,000 or so clones, roughly 84% of them singletons. The specimen was peripheral blood, collected before any cancer treatment. The receptor set was obtained from a male donor aged 60 or over with stage I lung adenocarcinoma.

V usage is TRBV10-3 and J usage is TRBJ1-2, with D hard to call. The germline V gene has CDR1 ENHRY and CDR2 SYGVKD. The ends were cut back, 0 bases at V and 0 bases at J, with 8 bases in the middle. CDR3 length: 15 residues. The CDR3 region has the DNA TGTGCCATCAGTGAGTCGGGTGGGTCTAACTATGGCTACACCTTC. The encoded protein is CAISESGGSNYGYTF.

CDR3 sequence: CASKPPGRSYEQYF. The CDR3, as DNA: TGTGCCAGCAAGCCCCCTGGCAGGTCCTACGAGCAGTACTTC. V is TRBV6-5 and J is TRBJ2-7; D not resolved. CDR1 MNHEY and CDR2 SVGAGI come from the germline V gene. With 7 bases removed from V and 1 base from J, the gap between germline ends came to 14 bases. The CDR3 spans 14 residues.

For this clone: One junction end does not reproduce the germline sequence, and a read error may be involved. The chain couples TRBV6-5 to TRBJ2-5, with 12 bases that match TRBD2. The CDR3 has 13 residues. Germline assignment: CDR1 MNHEY and CDR2 SVGAGI. The CDR3 DNA sequence: TGTGCCAGCAGTCGACTAGCGGGAGAGGCCCAGTACTTC. This sequence encodes CASSRLAGEAQYF.

V gene TRBV7-9 combines with J gene TRBJ1-4, with 9 bases lining up with TRBD1. Germline values: CDR1 SEHNR, CDR2 FQNEAQ (reference sequence). Trimming took 3 bases from V and 8 from J; bases not matched to a gene: 10. The CDR3 length is 16 residues. CDR3 protein: CASSFNHRGRGEKLFF. The CDR3 DNA reads as TGTGCCAGCAGCTTCAACCACAGGGGGCGCGGGGAAAAACTGTTTTTT.

The genes are TRBV5-4 and TRBJ2-1, with D possibly being TRBD1 (6 bases). Trimming removed 1 base from V and 0 bases from J, with 8 bases in between. From germline, CDR1 is SGHNT and CDR2 YYREEE (reference sequence). The CDR3 runs to 15 residues. CDR3 loop: CASSLYRASYNEQFF. The CDR3 coding sequence is TGTGCCAGCAGCTTGTACAGGGCCTCCTACAATGAGCAGTTCTTC.

The V gene is TRBV6-5, the J gene TRBJ1-2, with 7 bases lining up with TRBD1. Per the germline V gene, CDR1 is MNHEY and CDR2 is SVGAGI. V lost 6 bases to trimming and J lost 7 bases; unmatched junction nucleotides: 11. The CDR3 is 14 amino acids. For the CDR3, the DNA is TGTGCCAGCAGGATGGGGGCAGGGGGAAGTGGCTACACCTTC. Its translation: CASRMGAGGSGYTF.

The chain recombines TRBV27 with TRBJ2-1, with D possibly being TRBD1 or TRBD2 (5 bases each). Per the germline V gene, CDR1 is MNHEY and CDR2 is SMNVEV (reference sequence). This CDR3 comprises 20 residues. V was cut by 4 bases and J by 3 bases, with 28 bases left in between. CDR3 region: CASSSSLTNRDRRFYNEQFF. CDR3 coding DNA: TGTGCCAGCAGTTCATCTCTTACTAACCGGGACCGAAGATTCTACAATGAGCAGTTCTTC.

This clone was detected only a few times. It is unclear where the CDR3 begins or ends on the DNA, so no DNA is shown, and the CDR3 is as TCRdb lists it. The chain combines TRBV28 with TRBJ1-2; TRBD1 reflects the table's D call only, with no check against the DNA. CDR1 and CDR2 from the germline V gene are MDHEN and SYDVKM. The CDR3 adds up to 14 amino acids, both ends counted. The CDR3 protein is CASSSSGTGEGYTF.

The chain is built from TRBV2 and TRBJ1-2; D is unresolved. Germline values: CDR1 SNHLY, CDR2 FYNNEI. The CDR3 is made up of 12 amino acids. Trimming pared 4 bases from V and 5 bases from J, leaving 8 bases between. The CDR3 DNA follows: TGTGCCAGCAGTGCGAGTTCATATGGCTACACCTTC. Its protein product is CASSASSYGYTF.

The chain joins TRBV5-4 to TRBJ2-1; TRBD2 aligns across 8 bases. This CDR3 contains 16 residues. CDR1 is SGHNT and CDR2 is YYREEE in the germline V gene (reference sequence). After removal of 4 bases from V and 5 bases from J, the junction contained 11 bases not matched to a gene. The CDR3 reads CASSPPTAGENNEQFF. The CDR3 DNA follows: TGTGCCAGCAGCCCACCGACAGCGGGAGAAAACAATGAGCAGTTCTTC.

This clone has only a few counts. The CDR3 DNA is TGTGCCATCAGCTTGGGACAGGGTGATGAAAAACTGTTTTTT. It specifies CAISLGQGDEKLFF. The genes are TRBV10-3 and TRBJ1-4, with 9 bases identical to TRBD1. The CDR3 sequence is 14 residues long. Germline V gene sequence: CDR1 ENHRY, CDR2 SYGVKD. The trim removed 6 bases at V and 6 bases at J, leaving 5 bases unmatched.

This clone has only a few counts. DNA of the CDR3: TGCAGCGTTGTAGGCAAAAAGAATGGCTACACCTTC. Translating gives CSVVGKKNGYTF. The genes are TRBV29-1 and TRBJ1-2; D unresolved. Trimming took off 4 bases at V and 6 bases at J, with 12 bases between the two ends. The CDR3 extends over 12 amino acids. Germline CDR1 is SQVTM and CDR2 is ANQGSEA.

This clone was seen a handful of times. CDR3 sequence (DNA): TGTGCAAGTCGCTTTATCCAGGGAAACACCATATATTTT. Amino acid sequence: CASRFIQGNTIYF. The chain uses TRBV12-2 and TRBJ1-3; the table assigns TRBD1, which was not confirmed against the DNA. TRBV12-2 is termed a pseudogene. The CDR3 length is 13 residues.

The gene calls are TRBV5-1 and TRBJ1-2, with D perhaps TRBD1 (6 bases). With 4 bases removed from V and 4 bases from J, the gap between germline ends came to 17 bases. The CDR3 spans 15 residues. The germline CDR1 and CDR2 sequences are SGHRS and YFSETQ. The CDR3 here is CASSVSEGQSYGYTF. The CDR3 nucleotides are TGCGCCAGCAGCGTCTCGGAAGGACAGTCCTATGGCTACACCTTC.

The chain has TRBV11-3 and TRBJ2-3; 13 nucleotides line up with TRBD2. J was trimmed by 5 bases and V by 1 base; bases with no gene match: 3. The CDR3 is 16 amino acids. Germline values: CDR1 SGHNT, CDR2 YENEEA. DNA for the CDR3: TGTGCCAGCAGCTTAGGACTAGCGGGAGGTGGAGATACGCAGTATTTT. Translation: CASSLGLAGGGDTQYF.

The rearrangement joins TRBV28 to TRBJ1-4, with TRBD1 matching 7 bases. The V gene end was trimmed by 11 bases and the J gene end by 6 bases; junction bases not matched to a gene: 6. The CDR3 has 12 residues. Germline values: CDR1 MDHEN, CDR2 SYDVKM. The CDR3 nucleotides are TGTGCCGCAGGGGGGGAATATGAAAAACTGTTTTTT. Its translation: CAAGGEYEKLFF.

The rearrangement joins TRBV5-1 to TRBJ2-2; D may be TRBD1 (6 bases). The germline V gene has CDR1 SGHRS and CDR2 YFSETQ. V was cut by 4 bases and J by 0 bases, with 13 bases left in between. This CDR3 has 16 amino acids. CDR3 sequence (DNA): TGCGCCAGCAGCCCCAACCGGACAGCGAACACCGGGGAGCTGTTTTTT. This encodes CASSPNRTANTGELFF.

The J gene is TRBJ1-4, the V gene TRBV7-6; D not resolved. The CDR3 contains 15 residues. The ends were cut back, 2 bases at V and 8 bases at J, with 15 bases in the middle. Germline values: CDR1 SGHVS, CDR2 FNYEAQ. CDR3 sequence: CASSLNTDQKEKLFF. The CDR3 DNA reads TGTGCCAGCAGCTTAAATACGGACCAAAAGGAAAAACTGTTTTTT.

The chain is built from TRBV5-1 and TRBJ2-1, with D perhaps TRBD1 (5 bases). The CDR3 consists of 14 residues. Germline-derived CDR1 and CDR2 are SGHRS and YFSETQ. V was cut by 0 bases and J by 6 bases, with 10 bases left in between. CDR3 DNA: TGCGCCAGCAGCTTGGCCCTAGGGGCCAATGAGCAGTTCTTC. This gives the protein CASSLALGANEQFF.

The chain carries TRBV5-1 and TRBJ2-5, with D unclear. V was clipped by 4 bases and J by 5 bases, with 12 bases between them. Germline CDR1 SGHRS, CDR2 YFSETQ. The CDR3 loop spans 13 amino acids. This CDR3 reads CASSQPGMETQYF. In DNA, the CDR3 is TGCGCCAGCAGCCAGCCCGGAATGGAGACCCAGTACTTC.

V usage is TRBV15 and J usage is TRBJ1-1, with D uncertain. This CDR3 contains 14 residues. Germline CDR1 and CDR2: LNHNV and YYDKDF (reference sequence). V was clipped by 3 bases and J by 0 bases, with 8 bases between them. CDR3 DNA: TGTGCCACCAGCAGGGACCAAATGAACACTGAAGCTTTCTTT. Translation gives CATSRDQMNTEAFF.

This clone was counted once. One end of the junction fails to match germline, which may point to a read error. The V call is TRBV7-7, the J call TRBJ2-5; TRBD2 aligns across 13 bases. CDR1 and CDR2 from the germline V gene are SSHAT and FNYEAQ (reference sequence). The CDR3 consists of 16 residues. The CDR3 sequence: CASSLGTSGRAETQYF. CDR3 coding DNA: TGTGCTAGCAGCTTAGGAACTAGCGGGAGGGCCGAAACCCAGTACTTC.

This sequence joins TRBV10-3 and TRBJ1-5; 7 positions agree with TRBD1. This CDR3 spans 14 amino acids. Germline V gives CDR1 ENHRY, CDR2 SYGVKD. V shed 8 bases and J 4 bases; nucleotides not matched to a gene: 8. The CDR3 sequence is CAIQGGAGNQPQHF. In nucleotides, the CDR3 is TGTGCCATCCAGGGGGGCGCAGGGAATCAGCCCCAGCATTTT.

J is TRBJ2-3 and V is TRBV9; D may correspond to TRBD1 or TRBD2 (5 bases each). V lost 0 bases and J lost 2, with 13 bases in between. The CDR3 loop spans 16 amino acids. The germline gives CDR1 SGDLS, CDR2 YYNGEE. The CDR3 DNA follows: TGTGCCAGCAGCGTAGGAGGGACCGTTATCACAGATACGCAGTATTTT. Protein product: CASSVGGTVITDTQYF.

The chain links TRBV29-1 to TRBJ1-4, with D possibly being TRBD1 (5 bases). The CDR3 is 13 residues long. Germline V CDR1 and CDR2: SQVTM, ANQGSEA. Trimming removed 6 bases at V and 9 bases at J, with 17 bases between. CDR3 loop: CSVSQDIRKKLFF. The CDR3 nucleotides are TGCAGCGTCTCACAGGATATAAGGAAAAAACTGTTTTTT.

The chain employs TRBV28 and TRBJ1-2, with TRBD1 identical over 10 bases. This CDR3 spans 15 amino acids. Per germline, CDR1 MDHEN and CDR2 SYDVKM. V shed 8 bases and J 4 bases; nucleotides not matched to a gene: 10. The CDR3: CASSTGGLQFYGYTF. CDR3 DNA sequence: TGTGCCAGCTCGACAGGGGGCCTACAATTCTATGGCTACACCTTC.

The rearrangement uses TRBV28 and TRBJ2-7; D may be TRBD1 (6 bases). CDR3 size: 15 residues. V was clipped by 3 bases and J by 7 bases, with 19 bases between them. CDR1 is MDHEN and CDR2 is SYDVKM in the germline V gene. In DNA, the CDR3 is TGTGCCAGCAGTTTCCGGACAGTCGGCCCTAGAGAGCAGTACTTC. It encodes CASSFRTVGPREQYF.

The chain joins TRBV6-6 to TRBJ1-1, with a weak D call TRBD1 (5 bases). Trimming took 7 bases from V and 5 from J, leaving 14 bases between them. The CDR3 covers 13 residues. Germline V gene sequence: CDR1 MNHNY, CDR2 SVGAGI (reference sequence). The CDR3 DNA follows: TGTGCCAGCATCCCGGGGGGTTTGACTGAAGCTTTCTTT. Protein product: CASIPGGLTEAFF.